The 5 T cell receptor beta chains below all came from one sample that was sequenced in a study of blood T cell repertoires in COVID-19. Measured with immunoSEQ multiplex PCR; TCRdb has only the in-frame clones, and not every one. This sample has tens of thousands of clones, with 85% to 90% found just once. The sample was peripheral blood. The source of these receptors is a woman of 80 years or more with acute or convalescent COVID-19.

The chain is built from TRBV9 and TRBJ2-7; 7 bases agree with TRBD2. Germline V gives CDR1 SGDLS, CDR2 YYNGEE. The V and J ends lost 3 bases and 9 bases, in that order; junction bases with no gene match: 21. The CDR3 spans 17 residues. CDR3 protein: CASSEGTVRGNLRGQYF. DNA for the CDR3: TGTGCCAGCAGCGAGGGGACGGTGCGGGGGAACCTACGAGGGCAGTACTTC.

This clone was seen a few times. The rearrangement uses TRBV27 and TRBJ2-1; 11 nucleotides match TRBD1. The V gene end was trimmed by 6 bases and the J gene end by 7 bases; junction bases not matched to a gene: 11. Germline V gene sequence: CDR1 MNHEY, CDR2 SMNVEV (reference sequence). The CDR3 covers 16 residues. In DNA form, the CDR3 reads TGTGCCAGCAGCCGCTTGGGGACAGGGGGAAAGAATGAGCAGTTCTTC. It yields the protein CASSRLGTGGKNEQFF.

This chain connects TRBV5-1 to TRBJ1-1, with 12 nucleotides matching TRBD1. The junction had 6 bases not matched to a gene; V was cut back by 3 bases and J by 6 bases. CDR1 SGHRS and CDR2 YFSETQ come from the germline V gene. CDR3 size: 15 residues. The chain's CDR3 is CASSWGTGGLAEAFF. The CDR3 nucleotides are TGCGCCAGCAGCTGGGGGACAGGGGGCTTGGCTGAAGCTTTCTTT.

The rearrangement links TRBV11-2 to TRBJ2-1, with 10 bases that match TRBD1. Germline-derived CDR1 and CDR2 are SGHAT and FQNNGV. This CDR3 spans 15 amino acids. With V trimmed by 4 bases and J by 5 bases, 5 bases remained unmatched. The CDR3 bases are TGTGCCAGCAGCTCCCGACAGGGGGCGGACAATGAGCAGTTCTTC. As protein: CASSSRQGADNEQFF.

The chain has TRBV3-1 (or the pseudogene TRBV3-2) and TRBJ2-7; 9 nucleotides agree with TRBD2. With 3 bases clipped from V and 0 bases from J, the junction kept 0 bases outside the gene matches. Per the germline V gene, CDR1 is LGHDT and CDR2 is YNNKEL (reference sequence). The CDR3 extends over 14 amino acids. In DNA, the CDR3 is TGTGCCAGCAGCCAGACTAGCGGCTCCTACGAGCAGTACTTC. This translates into CASSQTSGSYEQYF.